This T cell receptor (beta chain) was documented in a study of blood T cell repertoires in COVID-19. In the study overall: T cells, B-cell-depleted T cells, or PBMCs supplied cDNA or gDNA.

The repertoire was sequenced with immunoSEQ multiplex PCR; TCRdb's copy has only in-frame clones and lacks some. The profile shows roughly 250,000 clones, roughly 84% of them singletons. V was shortened by 0 bases and J by 0 bases, with 8 bases between the two germline ends. CDR3 size: 15 residues. Per germline, CDR1 SNHLY and CDR2 FYNNEI. This TCR was recovered from a woman in her thirties or forties who had recovered from COVID-19. Sequencing was carried out using peripheral blood. This rearrangement joins TRBV2 to TRBJ2-5; D unresolved. CDR3 sequence: CASSEALEYQETQYF. CDR3 bases: TGTGCCAGCAGTGAAGCGCTGGAGTACCAAGAGACCCAGTACTTC.